These 17 T cell receptor beta chains share one sample of origin, sequenced in a study of somatic mutations in cytotoxic T cells in rheumatoid arthritis. Only in-frame clones appear in the TCRdb table, and some are missing; sequencing was by immunoSEQ multiplex PCR. This sample carries roughly 15,000 clones, around four fifths of them seen once, and the ten largest clones take 15% to 20%. The sample was CD8+ T cells sorted from blood. These receptors were obtained from an adult with rheumatoid arthritis.

The chain uses TRBV7-2 and TRBJ2-1, with TRBD1 as a possible D gene (6 bases). Between the trimmed V and J ends, which lost 5 bases and 7 bases, there was a span of 24 bases. Germline-derived CDR1 and CDR2 are SGHTA and FQGNSA. This CDR3 has 17 amino acids. The DNA of the CDR3 is TGTGCCAGCAGCAGTGGCAGCGGCAGGGGATTGGGGAATGAGCAGTTCTTC. This gives the protein CASSSGSGRGLGNEQFF.

The chain joins TRBV9 to TRBJ2-7, with D hard to call. V was cut by 4 bases and J by 6 bases, with 11 bases left in between. The CDR3 contains 12 residues. Germline V gene lookup returns CDR1 SGDLS and CDR2 YYNGEE. DNA for the CDR3: TGTGCCAGCAGCCTGGTGAATGGCGAGCAGTACTTC. It is translated as CASSLVNGEQYF.

This sequence joins TRBV13 and TRBJ1-6, with unresolved D. CDR3 size: 12 residues. Trimming pared 6 bases from V and 9 bases from J, leaving 9 bases between. CDR1 and CDR2 (germline): PRHDT, FYEKMQ (reference sequence). CDR3 amino acids: CASSFWGSPLHF. CDR3 bases: TGTGCCAGCAGTTTCTGGGGTTCACCCCTCCACTTT.

V is TRBV6-5 and J is TRBJ1-5; D remains ambiguous. Between the trimmed V and J ends, which lost 6 bases and 7 bases, there was a span of 16 bases. The CDR3 consists of 14 residues. Germline lookup yields CDR1 MNHEY and CDR2 SVGAGI. The DNA of the CDR3 is TGTGCCAGCAGCTCCGAGTGGTCGGAACAGCCCCAGCATTTT. Amino acid sequence: CASSSEWSEQPQHF.

The rearrangement uses TRBV18 and TRBJ1-3; D may be TRBD1 (6 bases). Germline V lookup: CDR1 KGHSH, CDR2 LQKENI. Between the trimmed V and J ends, which lost 4 bases and 3 bases, there was a span of 7 bases. The CDR3 length is 13 residues. This CDR3 is CASSQGDGNTIYF. The CDR3 DNA reads TGTGCCAGCTCACAGGGGGATGGAAACACCATATATTTT.

The chain links TRBV15 to TRBJ2-2; 11 positions agree with TRBD2. The V gene's germline CDR1 is LNHNV and CDR2 YYDKDF (reference sequence). The J segment lost 4 bases and the V segment lost 9 bases, leaving 4 bases of the junction unmatched. CDR3 size: 14 residues. The CDR3 loop reads CATQTSGTTGELFF. The CDR3 DNA reads as TGTGCCACTCAGACTAGCGGGACCACCGGGGAGCTGTTTTTT.

The chain has TRBV7-2 and TRBJ2-1, with D unresolved. There are 11 residues in the CDR3. Between the trimmed V and J ends, which lost 5 bases and 9 bases, there was a span of 8 bases. Germline V CDR1 and CDR2: SGHTA, FQGNSA. CDR3 sequence (DNA): TGTGCCAGCAGCCCAGGCGGTGAGCAGTTCTTC. It encodes CASSPGGEQFF. Drawing the rest from reference TRBV7-2 and TRBJ2-1, the complete variable domain is GAGVSQSPSNKVTEKGKDVELRCDPISGHTALYWYRQSLGQGLEFLIYFQGNSAPDKSGLPSDRFSAERTGGSVSTLTIQRTQQEDSAVYLCASSPGGEQFFGPGTRLTVL.

This chain connects TRBV10-3 to TRBJ1-5, with 8 bases identical to TRBD1. V trimming: 6 bases; J trimming: 5 bases; junction bases outside the gene matches: 3. CDR3 length: 13 residues. The germline V gene encodes CDR1 ENHRY and CDR2 SYGVKD. The CDR3 DNA reads as TGTGCCATCAGCGGACAGGGAGATCAGCCCCAGCATTTT. Its translation: CAISGQGDQPQHF.

The chain is built from TRBV5-4 and TRBJ2-3; D possibly corresponds to TRBD2 (6 bases). Per the germline V gene, CDR1 is SGHNT and CDR2 is YYREEE (reference sequence). V was cut by 2 bases and J by 3 bases, with 13 bases left in between. The CDR3 is 15 amino acids. In DNA form, the CDR3 reads TGTGCCAGCAGCTTAGGACTATATAAGACAGATACGCAGTATTTT. It is translated as CASSLGLYKTDTQYF.

The chain joins TRBV7-6 to TRBJ2-1; D remains unclear. The CDR3 spans 15 residues. Trimming stripped 1 base from V and 2 bases from J, with 9 bases between. Germline CDR1 SGHVS, CDR2 FNYEAQ. The CDR3 nucleotides are TGTGCCAGCAGCTTAGGGGCAGGTACCTACAATGAGCAGTTCTTC. It specifies CASSLGAGTYNEQFF.

This sequence joins TRBV2 and TRBJ1-3; D is uncertain. This CDR3 has 10 amino acids. Germline values: CDR1 SNHLY, CDR2 FYNNEI. Trimming took 8 bases from V and 1 from J, leaving 0 bases between them. The CDR3 coding sequence is TGTGCCAGCTCTGGAAACACCATATATTTT. It is translated as CASSGNTIYF.

The CDR3 region has the DNA TGTGCCAGCAGCCCACGAGGGGCGGGGACTGAAGCTTTCTTT. Translating gives CASSPRGAGTEAFF. The rearrangement links TRBV11-2 to TRBJ1-1; a weak D match, TRBD1 (5 bases). Trimming removed 5 bases at V and 5 bases at J, with 15 bases between. Germline CDR1 SGHAT, CDR2 FQNNGV. This CDR3 spans 14 amino acids.

CDR3 residues: CASSQEQQDNYGYTF. The DNA of the CDR3 is TGTGCCAGCAGCCAAGAGCAGCAGGATAACTATGGCTACACCTTC. V gene TRBV4-2 combines with J gene TRBJ1-2; D ambiguous. This CDR3 spans 15 amino acids. CDR1 and CDR2 from the germline V gene are LGHNA and YNFKEQ. V shed 0 bases and J shed 1 base, with 9 bases lying between them.

J is TRBJ1-2 and V is TRBV19; D perhaps matches TRBD1 (6 bases). The germline CDR1 and CDR2 sequences are LNHDA and SQIVND (reference sequence). V dropped 2 bases and J dropped 8 bases, with 12 bases sitting between them. The CDR3 totals 13 residues. CDR3 amino acids: CASSIWTAAGYTF. CDR3 in DNA: TGTGCCAGTAGTATATGGACAGCCGCAGGCTACACCTTC.

This chain uses TRBV5-1 with TRBJ2-3, with 13 bases lining up with TRBD2. The CDR3 runs to 16 residues. CDR1 and CDR2 from the germline V gene are SGHRS and YFSETQ. J was trimmed by 6 bases and V by 4 bases; bases with no gene match: 8. CDR3 loop: CASSKGLAGSRDTQYF. The CDR3 DNA sequence: TGCGCCAGCAGCAAGGGACTAGCGGGGTCACGGGATACGCAGTATTTT. Full variable domain (rest looked up from reference TRBV5-1 and TRBJ2-3): KAGVTQTPRYLIKTRGQQVTLSCSPISGHRSVSWYQQTPGQGLQFLFEYFSETQRNKGNFPGRFSGRQFSNSRSEMNVSTLELGDSALYLCASSKGLAGSRDTQYFGPGTRLTVL.

The chain joins TRBV13 to TRBJ2-4; tentative D call: TRBD2 (6 bases). Trimming removed 2 bases from V and 0 bases from J, with 14 bases in between. Germline V lookup: CDR1 PRHDT, CDR2 FYEKMQ (reference sequence). The CDR3 loop spans 17 amino acids. The CDR3 DNA reads TGTGCCAGCAGCTTATGGTCGGGGGACTTAGCCAAAAACATTCAGTACTTC. It is translated as CASSLWSGDLAKNIQYF. Based on the CDR3 plus reference TRBV13 and TRBJ2-4, the full variable domain is AAGVIQSPRHLIKEKRETATLKCYPIPRHDTVYWYQQGPGQDPQFLISFYEKMQSDKGSIPDRFSAQQFSDYHSELNMSSLELGDSALYFCASSLWSGDLAKNIQYFGAGTRLSVL.

The chain is built from TRBV19 and TRBJ2-1; 8 bases match TRBD1. Germline V CDR1 and CDR2: LNHDA, SQIVND (reference sequence). V shed 5 bases, J shed 0 bases, and the junction held 6 bases outside the gene matches. The CDR3 contains 16 residues. The CDR3 DNA reads as TGTGCCAGTAGTGTCACAGGGGGAGGCTCCTACAATGAGCAGTTCTTC. Translated, it gives CASSVTGGGSYNEQFF.